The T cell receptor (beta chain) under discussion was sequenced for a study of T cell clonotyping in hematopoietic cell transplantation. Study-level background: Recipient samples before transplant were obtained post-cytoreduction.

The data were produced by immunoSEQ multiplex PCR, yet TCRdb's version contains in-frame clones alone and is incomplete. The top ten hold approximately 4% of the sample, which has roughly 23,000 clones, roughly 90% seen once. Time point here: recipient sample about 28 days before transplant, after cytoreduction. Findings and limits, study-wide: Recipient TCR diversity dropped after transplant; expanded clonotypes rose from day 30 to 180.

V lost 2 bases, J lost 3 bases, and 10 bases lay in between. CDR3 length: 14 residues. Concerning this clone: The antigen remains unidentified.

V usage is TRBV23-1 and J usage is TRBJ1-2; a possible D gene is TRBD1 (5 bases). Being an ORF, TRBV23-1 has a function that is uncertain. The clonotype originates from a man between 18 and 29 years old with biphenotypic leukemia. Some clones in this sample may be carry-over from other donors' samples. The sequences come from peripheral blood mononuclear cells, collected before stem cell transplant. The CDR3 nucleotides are TGCGCCAGCAGTCAACCGACAGCTCACTATGGCTACACCTTC. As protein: CASSQPTAHYGYTF.